The T cell receptor beta chain described here comes from a study of siplizumab effects on memory and regulatory T cells (dated by TCRdb to the late 2010s). The study in broad terms: The study looked at the effect of siplizumab, an anti-CD2 antibody, on alloreactive T-cell subsets in allogeneic mixed lymphocyte reactions made from human PBMCs. Study-level results and caveats: Unstimulated naive T cells appeared to be more diverse than memory T cells, and naive cells seemed to make a substantial contribution to the alloresponse. Because sequences at frequencies below about 10^-5 were poorly captured, only a minor fraction of alloreactive clones could be mapped back to unstimulated subsets. In reactions with siplizumab, an average of about 69% of mappable alloreactive CD4+ clones were Treg-derived, compared with about 27% in control reactions. Whether proliferating Tregs from siplizumab cultures actually had suppressive function was not functionally confirmed. Siplizumab significantly reduced the cumulative frequency of alloreactive sequences traceable to unstimulated CD4+ memory T cells. Roughly 80-97% of proliferating CD4+ or CD8+ clones could not be assigned a naive or memory phenotype.

Library preparation was by the immunoSEQ multiplex PCR assay. Around 92,000 TCR templates per sample were assayed by the deep sequencing platform. Genomic DNA extracted from sorted T cells was used for TCRbeta CDR3 sequencing. Regarding the original processing steps: Clonal analysis of TCRbeta CDR3 data was done in the R programming language. Comparing unstimulated samples against CFSE-low samples taken after the reaction was how alloreactive CD4+ and CD8+ clones were defined. By matching sequences to the repertoires of sorted unstimulated Treg and non-Treg cells, each alloreactive CD4+ clone was assigned a regulatory or non-regulatory origin. TCRdb stores this immuneACCESS table with in-frame sequences only. Part of the clones is absent; in the studies checked, under half of the shortfall reflects unresolved V genes, and no reason is known for the rest. V and J calls plus clone size are reproduced from that table; the DNA served to infer D and trimming. This sample lists approximately 94,000 clones; 94% were detected once. The top ten hold over 1% of the sample.

For this clone: Its antigen target is currently unknown. The input lacks base qualities; no much larger clone sits a single base away.

Trimming at the junction amounts to 1 base on V and 3 bases on J, and the germline ends lie 6 bases apart. The germline V gene provides CDR1 MNHNS and CDR2 SASEGT. The CDR3, from cysteine to phenylalanine, totals 13 residues. Here the CDR3 DNA is all that survives: 39 bases in frame from base 1. Sorted unstimulated T cells and proliferating T cells recovered from mixed lymphocyte reactions underwent TCRbeta CDR3 sequencing. Fresh whole blood from fewer than twelve HLA-typed healthy donors was used to isolate PBMCs. To map where alloreactive clones came from, unstimulated CD4+ non-regulatory T cells were FACS-sorted.

The sequenced material came from non-Treg CD4+ T cells sorted from blood. This sample's cell subset or site label indicates: FACS-sorted unstimulated CD4+ non-regulatory T cells. The receptor comes from a human donor in good health. The sequence links TRBV6-1 to TRBJ1-2; the D gene is unclear. The CDR3 protein is CASSEDSHYGYTF. The sequence in DNA is TGTGCCAGCAGTGAAGACAGTCACTATGGCTACACCTTC.